The TCR beta chain described here comes from a study of T cell responses to AZD1222 COVID-19 vaccine. Study observations and caveats: Reports say nearly half of spike-specific TCRs go after unmutated variant regions. Donors were mostly white British, more females; clonal diversity possibly underestimated.

About this clone: Its antigen is not identified.

Sequencing used immunoSEQ multiplex PCR; TCRdb keeps in-frame clones, though not all of them. This table has about 100,000 clones, about 89% appearing once. This receptor was taken from an adult in good health. Specimen: peripheral blood, collected on day 0 of AZD1222 vaccination.

CDR3 in amino acids: CASSAIGQADEKLFF. In DNA, the CDR3 is TGTGCCAGCAGTGCTATAGGACAGGCAGATGAAAAACTGTTTTTT. This sequence joins TRBV2 and TRBJ1-4; 7 positions match TRBD1. Germline trimming cut 4 bases from V and 6 bases from J; bases unmatched to any gene: 8. This CDR3 contains 15 residues. The germline CDR1 and CDR2 sequences are SNHLY and FYNNEI. The variable domain in full, completed from reference TRBV2 and TRBJ1-4, reads EPEVTQTPSHQVTQMGQEVILRCVPISNHLYFYWYRQILGQKVEFLVSFYNNEISEKSEIFDDQFSVERPDGSNFTLKIRSTKLEDSAMYFCASSAIGQADEKLFFGSGTQLSVL.